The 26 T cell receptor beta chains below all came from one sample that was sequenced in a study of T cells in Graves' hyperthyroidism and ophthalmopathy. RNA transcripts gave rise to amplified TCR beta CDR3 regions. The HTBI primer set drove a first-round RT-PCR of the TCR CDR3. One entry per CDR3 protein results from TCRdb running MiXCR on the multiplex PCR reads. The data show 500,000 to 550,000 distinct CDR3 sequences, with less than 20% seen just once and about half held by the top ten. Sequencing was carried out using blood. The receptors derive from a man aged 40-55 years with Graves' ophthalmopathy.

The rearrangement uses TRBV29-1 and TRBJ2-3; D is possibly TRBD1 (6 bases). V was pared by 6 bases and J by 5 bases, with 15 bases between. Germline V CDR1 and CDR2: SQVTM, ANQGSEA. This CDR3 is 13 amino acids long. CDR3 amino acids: CSVKQGPVDTQYF. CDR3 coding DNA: TGCAGCGTGAAACAGGGCCCGGTAGATACGCAGTATTTT.

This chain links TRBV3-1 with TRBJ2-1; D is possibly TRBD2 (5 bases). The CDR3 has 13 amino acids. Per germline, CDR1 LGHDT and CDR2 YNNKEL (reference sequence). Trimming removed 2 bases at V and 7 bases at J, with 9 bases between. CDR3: CASSQFTGNEQFF. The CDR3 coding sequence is TGTGCCAGCAGCCAATTCACGGGGAATGAGCAGTTCTTC.

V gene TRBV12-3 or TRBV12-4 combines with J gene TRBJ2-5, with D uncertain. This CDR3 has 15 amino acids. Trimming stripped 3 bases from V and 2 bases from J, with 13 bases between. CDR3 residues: CASSFPRWGQETQYF. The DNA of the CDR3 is TGTGCCAGCAGTTTCCCTCGTTGGGGTCAAGAGACCCAGTACTTC.

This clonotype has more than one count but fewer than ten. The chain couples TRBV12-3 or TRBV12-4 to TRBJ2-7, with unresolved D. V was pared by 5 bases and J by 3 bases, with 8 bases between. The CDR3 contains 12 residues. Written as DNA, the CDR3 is TGTGCCAGCAGTCTCCGGAACTACGAGCAGTACTTC. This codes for CASSLRNYEQYF.

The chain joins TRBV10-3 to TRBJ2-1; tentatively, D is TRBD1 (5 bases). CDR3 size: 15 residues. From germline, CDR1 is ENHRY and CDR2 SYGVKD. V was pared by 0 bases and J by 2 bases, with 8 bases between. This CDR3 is CAISESRVPYNEQFF. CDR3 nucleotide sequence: TGTGCCATCAGTGAGTCCAGGGTCCCCTACAATGAGCAGTTCTTC.

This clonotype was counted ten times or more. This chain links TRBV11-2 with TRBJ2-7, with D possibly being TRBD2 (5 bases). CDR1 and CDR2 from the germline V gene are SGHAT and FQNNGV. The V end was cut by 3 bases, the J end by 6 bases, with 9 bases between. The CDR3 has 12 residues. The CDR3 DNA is TGTGCCAGCAGCTTGGAGGAAGGCGAGCAGTACTTC. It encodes CASSLEEGEQYF.

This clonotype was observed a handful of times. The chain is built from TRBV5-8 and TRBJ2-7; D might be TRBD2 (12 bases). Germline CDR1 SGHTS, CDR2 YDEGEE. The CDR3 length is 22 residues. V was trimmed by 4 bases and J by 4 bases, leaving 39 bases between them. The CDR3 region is CASSGGQGARGLAGYRAYEQYF. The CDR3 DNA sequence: TGTGCCAGCAGCGGAGGACAGGGGGCGCGGGGACTAGCGGGTTACAGGGCGTACGAGCAGTACTTC. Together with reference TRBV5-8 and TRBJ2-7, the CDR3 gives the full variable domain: EAGVTQSPTHLIKTRGQQATLRCSPISGHTSVYWYQQALGLGLQFLLWYDEGEERNRGNFPPRFSGRQFPNYSSELNVNALELEDSALYLCASSGGQGARGLAGYRAYEQYFGPGTRLTVT.

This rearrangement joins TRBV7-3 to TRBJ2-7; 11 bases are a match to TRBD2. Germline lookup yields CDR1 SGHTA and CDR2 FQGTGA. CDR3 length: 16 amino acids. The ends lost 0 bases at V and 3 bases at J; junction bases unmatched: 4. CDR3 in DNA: TGTGCCAGCAGCTTAACCGGGACTAGCGGACTCTACGAGCAGTACTTC. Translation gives CASSLTGTSGLYEQYF.

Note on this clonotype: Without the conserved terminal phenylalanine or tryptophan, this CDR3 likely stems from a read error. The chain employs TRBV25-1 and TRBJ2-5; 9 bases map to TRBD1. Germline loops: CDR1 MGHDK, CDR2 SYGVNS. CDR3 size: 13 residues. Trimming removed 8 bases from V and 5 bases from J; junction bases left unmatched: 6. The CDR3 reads CASQQGARETQYL. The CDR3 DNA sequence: TGTGCCAGCCAACAGGGGGCCAGGGAGACCCAGTACCTC.

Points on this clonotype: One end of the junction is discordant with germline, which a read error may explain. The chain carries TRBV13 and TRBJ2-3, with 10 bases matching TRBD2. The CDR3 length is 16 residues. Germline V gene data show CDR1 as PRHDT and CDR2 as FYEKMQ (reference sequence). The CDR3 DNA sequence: TGTGTCAGCAGCTCTAAGCGGGAGGGCGGTCGGGATACGCAGTATTTT. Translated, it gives CVSSSKREGGRDTQYF.

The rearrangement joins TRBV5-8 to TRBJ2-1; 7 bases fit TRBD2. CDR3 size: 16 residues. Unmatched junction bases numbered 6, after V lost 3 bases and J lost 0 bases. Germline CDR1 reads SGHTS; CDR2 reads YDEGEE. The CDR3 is CASSSRLASSYNEQFF. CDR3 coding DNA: TGTGCCAGCAGCTCTCGACTAGCTAGCTCCTACAATGAGCAGTTCTTC.

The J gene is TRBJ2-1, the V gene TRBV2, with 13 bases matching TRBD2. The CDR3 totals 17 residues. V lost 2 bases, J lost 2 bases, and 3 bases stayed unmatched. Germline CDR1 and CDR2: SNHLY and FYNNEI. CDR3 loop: CASSESGLAGAYNEQFF. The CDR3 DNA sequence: TGTGCCAGCAGTGAATCAGGACTAGCGGGAGCCTACAATGAGCAGTTCTTC.

The chain's CDR3 is CSALPPTSQETQYF. The DNA for the CDR3 is TGCAGTGCTCTCCCACCGACTAGCCAAGAGACCCAGTACTTC. V usage is TRBV20-1 and J usage is TRBJ2-5; the D gene is possibly TRBD2 (6 bases). The germline V gene encodes CDR1 DFQATT and CDR2 SNEGSKA (reference sequence). The ends were cut back, 5 bases at V and 1 base at J, with 14 bases in the middle. CDR3 length: 14 amino acids.

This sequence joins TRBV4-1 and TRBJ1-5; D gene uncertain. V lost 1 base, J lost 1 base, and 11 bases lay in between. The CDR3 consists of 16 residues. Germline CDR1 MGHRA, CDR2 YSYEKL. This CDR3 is CASSQGGGRSNQPQHF. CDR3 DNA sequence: TGCGCCAGCAGCCAAGGAGGCGGGCGAAGCAATCAGCCCCAGCATTTT.

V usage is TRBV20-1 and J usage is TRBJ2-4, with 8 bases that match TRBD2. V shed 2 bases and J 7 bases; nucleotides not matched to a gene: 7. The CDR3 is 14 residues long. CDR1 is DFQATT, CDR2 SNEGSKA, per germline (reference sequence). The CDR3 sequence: CSARPTSATNIQYF. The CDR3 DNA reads TGCAGTGCTAGACCGACTAGCGCAACTAACATTCAGTACTTC.

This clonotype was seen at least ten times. The CDR3 DNA sequence: TGTGCCAGCAGTCCCCCAGTAGCCAAAAACATTCAGTACTTC. Translated: CASSPPVAKNIQYF. The chain couples TRBV28 to TRBJ2-4; the D is unclear. The germline gives CDR1 MDHEN, CDR2 SYDVKM. V gave up 5 bases and J gave up 0 bases, with 8 bases separating them. The CDR3 runs to 14 residues.

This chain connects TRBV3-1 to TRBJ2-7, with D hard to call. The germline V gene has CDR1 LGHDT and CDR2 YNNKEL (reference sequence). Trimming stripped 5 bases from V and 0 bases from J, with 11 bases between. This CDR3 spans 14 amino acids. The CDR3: CASSAIIDSYEQYF. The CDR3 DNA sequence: TGTGCCAGCAGCGCCATTATCGACTCCTACGAGCAGTACTTC.

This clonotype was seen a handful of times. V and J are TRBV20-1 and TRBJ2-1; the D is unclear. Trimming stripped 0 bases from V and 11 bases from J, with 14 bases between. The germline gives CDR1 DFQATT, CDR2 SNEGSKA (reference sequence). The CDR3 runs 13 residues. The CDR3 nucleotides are TGCAGTGCTAGAGATTTGGGCGGAATGAAGCAGTTCTTC. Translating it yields CSARDLGGMKQFF.

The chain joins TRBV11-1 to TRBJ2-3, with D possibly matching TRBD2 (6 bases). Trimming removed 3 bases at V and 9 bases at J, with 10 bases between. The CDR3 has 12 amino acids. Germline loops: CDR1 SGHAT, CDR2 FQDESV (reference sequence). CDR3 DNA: TGTGCCAGCAGCTTTAGGGCGGGGACGCAGTATTTT. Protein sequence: CASSFRAGTQYF. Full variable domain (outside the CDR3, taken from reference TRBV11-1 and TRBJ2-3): EAEVAQSPRYKITEKSQAVAFWCDPISGHATLYWYRQILGQGPELLVQFQDESVVDDSQLPKDRFSAERLKGVDSTLKIQPAELGDSAMYLCASSFRAGTQYFGPGTRLTVL.

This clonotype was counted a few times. CDR3 coding DNA: TGTGCCAGCTCACCTTCGTGGAACACCATATATTTT. This translates into CASSPSWNTIYF. The chain links TRBV18 to TRBJ1-3; D is ambiguous. The germline V gene has CDR1 KGHSH and CDR2 LQKENI. Deletions cut 3 bases from V and 7 bases from J, with 7 bases between. The CDR3 sequence is 12 residues long.

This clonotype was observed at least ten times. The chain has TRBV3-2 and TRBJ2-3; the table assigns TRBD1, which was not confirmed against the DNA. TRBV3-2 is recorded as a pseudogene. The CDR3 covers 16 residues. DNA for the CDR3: TGTGCCAGCAGCCAAGATGGGGGGCGCATAAAAGATACGCAGTATTTT. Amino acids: CASSQDGGRIKDTQYF.

The CDR3 here is CASSHTEADTQYF. The DNA of the CDR3 is TGTGCCAGCAGCCACACAGAGGCAGATACGCAGTATTTT. This chain connects TRBV3-1 to TRBJ2-3; D uncertain. CDR3 length: 13 residues. Trimming took 3 bases from V and 4 from J, leaving 8 bases between them. From germline, CDR1 is LGHDT and CDR2 YNNKEL (reference sequence).

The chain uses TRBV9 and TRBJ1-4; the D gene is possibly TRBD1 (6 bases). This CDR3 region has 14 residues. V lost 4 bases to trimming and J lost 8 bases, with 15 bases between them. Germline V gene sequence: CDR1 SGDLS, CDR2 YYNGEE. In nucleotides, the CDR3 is TGTGCCAGCAGCCCGCGGGACACGCTCGAAAAACTGTTTTTT. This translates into CASSPRDTLEKLFF.

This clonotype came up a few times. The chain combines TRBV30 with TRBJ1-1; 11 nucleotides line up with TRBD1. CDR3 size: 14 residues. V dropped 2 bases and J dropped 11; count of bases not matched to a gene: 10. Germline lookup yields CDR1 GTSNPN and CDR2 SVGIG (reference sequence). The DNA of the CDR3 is TGTGCCTGGAGTAAAGGACAGGGGGCCCTAAATGCTTTCTTT. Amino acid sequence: CAWSKGQGALNAFF.

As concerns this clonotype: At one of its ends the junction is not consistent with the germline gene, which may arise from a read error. DNA for the CDR3: TGTGCCAGCAGTTTAGGGCTAGCGGACACATATACGCAGTATTTT. Amino acid sequence: CASSLGLADTYTQYF. The genes are TRBV12-3 or TRBV12-4 and TRBJ2-3, with 7 nucleotides matching TRBD2. This CDR3 comprises 15 residues.

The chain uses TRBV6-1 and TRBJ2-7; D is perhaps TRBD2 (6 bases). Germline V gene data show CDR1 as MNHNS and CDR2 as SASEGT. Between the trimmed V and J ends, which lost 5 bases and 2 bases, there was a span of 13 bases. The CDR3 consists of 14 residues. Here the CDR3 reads CASSRDSLPYEQYF. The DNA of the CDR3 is TGTGCCAGCAGTAGGGACTCCTTACCCTACGAGCAGTACTTC.